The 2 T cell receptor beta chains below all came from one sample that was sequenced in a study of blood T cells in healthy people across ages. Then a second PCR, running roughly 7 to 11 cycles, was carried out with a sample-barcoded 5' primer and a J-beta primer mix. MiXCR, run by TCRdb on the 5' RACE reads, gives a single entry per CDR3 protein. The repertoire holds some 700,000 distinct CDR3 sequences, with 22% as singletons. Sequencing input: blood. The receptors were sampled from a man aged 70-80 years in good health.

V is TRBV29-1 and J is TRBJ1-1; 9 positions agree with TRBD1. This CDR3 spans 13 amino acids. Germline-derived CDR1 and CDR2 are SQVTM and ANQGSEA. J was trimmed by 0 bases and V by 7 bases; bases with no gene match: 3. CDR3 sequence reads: CSGGQGLNTEAFF. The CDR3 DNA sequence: TGCAGCGGTGGACAGGGGTTGAACACTGAAGCTTTCTTT.

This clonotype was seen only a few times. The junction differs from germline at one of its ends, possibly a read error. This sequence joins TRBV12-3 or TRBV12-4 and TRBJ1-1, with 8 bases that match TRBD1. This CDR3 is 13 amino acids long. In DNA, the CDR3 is TGTACCAGCCTCAGGGACAGGCACACTGAAGCTTTCTTT. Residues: CTSLRDRHTEAFF.